Below, 31 T cell receptor beta chains from the same sample are listed, as sequenced in a study of OX40 agonist ivuxolimab in advanced cancers. Libraries were prepared by immunoSEQ multiplex PCR; TCRdb keeps only in-frame clonotypes and omits some of them. The sample contains some 80,000 clones, 85% to 90% of which appear only once. The sequencing used CD4+ or CD8+ T cells sorted from blood, collected in a trial of the OX40 agonist ivuxolimab. The receptors derive from an adult with an advanced solid tumor such as melanoma, head and neck, liver or kidney cancer.

In DNA, the CDR3 is TGTGCCAGCACCTCCCGGTGGGGATTAGCAGGTATTGGCACAGATACGCAGTATTTT. It encodes CASTSRWGLAGIGTDTQYF. V and J are TRBV7-8 and TRBJ2-3, with D hard to call. Trimming took 7 bases from V and 1 from J, leaving 27 bases between them. CDR3 size: 19 residues. In germline, CDR1 is SGHVS, CDR2 FQNEAQ.

The chain carries TRBV2 and TRBJ2-1; unclear D gene. The CDR3 length is 13 residues. Germline values: CDR1 SNHLY, CDR2 FYNNEI. The V end was cut by 6 bases, the J end by 0 bases, with 6 bases between. The CDR3 region is CASRESSYNEQFF. CDR3 in DNA: TGTGCCAGCAGGGAGAGCTCCTACAATGAGCAGTTCTTC.

The chain has TRBV30 and TRBJ1-1; D possibly corresponds to TRBD1 (5 bases). Germline CDR1 is GTSNPN and CDR2 is SVGIG (reference sequence). The CDR3 has 20 amino acids. Trimming shortened V by 0 bases and J by 1 base, and 27 bases separated the two germline ends. This CDR3 is CAWSVWRDTGRPLKNTEAFF. In DNA, the CDR3 is TGTGCCTGGAGTGTATGGAGGGATACGGGACGGCCCTTAAAGAACACTGAAGCTTTCTTT.

This rearrangement joins TRBV6-5 to TRBJ1-1; D is ambiguous. The germline V gene has CDR1 MNHEY and CDR2 SVGAGI. CDR3 length equals 15 residues. V lost 0 bases and J 0 bases, leaving 8 bases between the germline ends. CDR3 coding DNA: TGTGCCAGCAGTTACTCGAATCCTTTGAACACTGAAGCTTTCTTT. This sequence encodes CASSYSNPLNTEAFF.

The V and J genes are TRBV18 and TRBJ1-5; 10 bases line up with TRBD1. Germline CDR1 is KGHSH and CDR2 is LQKENI. Trimming took 5 bases from V and 7 from J; bases not matched to a gene: 5. The CDR3 totals 14 residues. The CDR3 is CASSTGTGEQPQHF. DNA for the CDR3: TGTGCCAGCTCAACGGGGACAGGGGAACAGCCCCAGCATTTT.

The chain couples TRBV30 to TRBJ1-2, with TRBD1 identical over 12 bases. Germline V CDR1 and CDR2: GTSNPN, SVGIG (reference sequence). V trimming: 2 bases; J trimming: 5 bases; junction bases outside the gene matches: 15. The CDR3 totals 18 residues. CDR3: CAWSSSSPGTGGRYGYTF. Here the CDR3 DNA reads TGTGCCTGGAGTTCCTCGAGCCCCGGGACAGGGGGCCGGTATGGCTACACCTTC.

This chain links TRBV19 with TRBJ1-4, with 8 bases that match TRBD1. The germline V gene has CDR1 LNHDA and CDR2 SQIVND (reference sequence). V lost 5 bases and J lost 7; bases outside the gene matches: 9. The CDR3 contains 15 residues. This CDR3 reads CASSPRGQLVEKLFF. The CDR3 nucleotides read TGTGCCAGTAGTCCCAGGGGGCAACTAGTTGAAAAACTGTTTTTT.

Only one count was recorded for this clone. The chain combines TRBV18 with TRBJ2-4; D is undetermined. From germline, CDR1 is KGHSH and CDR2 LQKENI. V was shortened by 2 bases and J by 0 bases, with 11 bases between the two germline ends. The CDR3 has 16 residues. Here the CDR3 DNA reads TGTGCCAGCTCACCAGAGCCGCCCTTAGCCAAAAACATTCAGTACTTC. Translating gives CASSPEPPLAKNIQYF. Full variable domain (remainder filled in from reference TRBV18 and TRBJ2-4): NAGVMQNPRHLVRRRGQEARLRCSPMKGHSHVYWYRQLPEEGLKFMVYLQKENIIDESGMPKERFSAEFPKEGPSILRIQQVVRGDSAAYFCASSPEPPLAKNIQYFGAGTRLSVL.

The chain combines TRBV6-5 with TRBJ2-2, with D possibly being TRBD1 or TRBD2 (5 bases each). Germline CDR1 reads MNHEY; CDR2 reads SVGAGI. CDR3 length: 13 amino acids. The V and J ends lost 7 bases and 4 bases respectively, with 10 bases between them. CDR3 sequence reads: CASTPGSTGELFF. CDR3 coding DNA: TGTGCCAGCACCCCAGGGAGCACCGGGGAGCTGTTTTTT.

The rearrangement links TRBV30 to TRBJ2-4, with a possible D match to TRBD2 (7 bases). Germline V gene data show CDR1 as GTSNPN and CDR2 as SVGIG (reference sequence). V shed 3 bases and J shed 7 bases, with 16 bases lying between them. The CDR3 length is 14 residues. The CDR3 is CAWRAEGGWNIQYF. DNA of the CDR3: TGTGCCTGGAGAGCTGAGGGGGGGTGGAACATTCAGTACTTC.

The rearrangement links TRBV5-5 to TRBJ2-4; TRBD1 is a possible D gene (6 bases). This CDR3 has 13 amino acids. Germline CDR1 SGHKS, CDR2 YYEKEE (reference sequence). Trimming shortened V by 3 bases and J by 8 bases, and 12 bases separated the two germline ends. The CDR3 reads CASSSTGYDIQYF. The CDR3 DNA is TGTGCCAGCAGCTCAACAGGGTATGACATTCAGTACTTC.

This rearrangement joins TRBV2 to TRBJ1-5; tentatively, D is TRBD1 (6 bases). This CDR3 contains 14 residues. The V and J ends lost 6 bases and 5 bases respectively, with 14 bases between them. Germline CDR1 and CDR2: SNHLY and FYNNEI. The CDR3, as DNA: TGTGCCAGCAGCGGTGGGAGGGGGGATCAGCCCCAGCATTTT. It yields the protein CASSGGRGDQPQHF.

This sequence joins TRBV19 and TRBJ2-1; 12 nucleotides match TRBD2. Per germline, CDR1 LNHDA and CDR2 SQIVND (reference sequence). V lost 6 bases to trimming and J lost 7 bases; unmatched junction nucleotides: 7. The CDR3 totals 15 residues. The CDR3 bases are TGTGCCAGTAGAGATCTAGCGGGGGGGAGAAATGAGCAGTTCTTC. Amino acids: CASRDLAGGRNEQFF.

V usage is TRBV5-1 and J usage is TRBJ1-1; a possible D gene is TRBD1 (5 bases). CDR1 is SGHRS, CDR2 YFSETQ, per germline. Deletions cut 4 bases from V and 3 bases from J, with 13 bases between. The CDR3 loop spans 14 amino acids. CDR3 sequence reads: CASSTGPSDTEAFF. CDR3 DNA: TGCGCCAGCAGCACGGGACCCTCAGACACTGAAGCTTTCTTT.

The chain couples TRBV29-1 to TRBJ2-1; a weak D match, TRBD1 (5 bases). The V gene lost 4 bases and the J gene lost 2 bases, with 9 bases spanning the gap. Germline V gene sequence: CDR1 SQVTM, CDR2 ANQGSEA. The CDR3 extends over 13 amino acids. The CDR3 reads CSVGETAYNEQFF. As DNA, the CDR3 is TGCAGCGTTGGTGAGACAGCCTACAATGAGCAGTTCTTC.

The V gene is TRBV9, the J gene TRBJ1-2; possible D gene TRBD1, 5 bases. CDR1 and CDR2 from the germline V gene are SGDLS and YYNGEE. This CDR3 region has 16 residues. Trimming removed 3 bases from V and 7 bases from J, with 22 bases in between. CDR3 protein: CASSAFGGNVAGGYTF. DNA for the CDR3: TGTGCCAGCAGCGCCTTCGGGGGGAACGTAGCCGGTGGCTACACCTTC.

The chain is built from TRBV7-9 and TRBJ2-7, with 8 bases fitting TRBD1. The V gene's germline CDR1 is SEHNR and CDR2 FQNEAQ (reference sequence). The V gene end was trimmed by 4 bases and the J gene end by 3 bases; junction bases not matched to a gene: 8. This CDR3 comprises 15 residues. CDR3 region: CASSYTGGRVYEQYF. DNA for the CDR3: TGTGCCAGCAGCTACACAGGGGGTCGGGTCTACGAGCAGTACTTC.

The chain's CDR3 is CASSSNRGRDYGYTF. In DNA form, the CDR3 reads TGTGCCAGCAGCTCAAACAGGGGGCGCGACTATGGCTACACCTTC. The J gene is TRBJ1-2, the V gene TRBV7-2, with TRBD1 matching over 9 bases. The length of the CDR3 is 15 residues. V lost 4 bases and J lost 3; bases outside the gene matches: 6. CDR1 and CDR2 (germline): SGHTA, FQGNSA.

The rearrangement uses TRBV4-2 and TRBJ2-3; 12 nucleotides line up with TRBD2. The V gene's germline CDR1 is LGHNA and CDR2 YNFKEQ. This CDR3 contains 18 residues. Germline trimming cut 0 bases from V and 2 bases from J; bases unmatched to any gene: 6. The CDR3 protein is CASSQEALAGGLTDTQYF. CDR3 DNA: TGTGCCAGCAGCCAAGAGGCCCTAGCGGGAGGGCTCACAGATACGCAGTATTTT.

This chain joins TRBV2 and TRBJ1-1; tentative D call: TRBD1 (6 bases). V gave up 6 bases and J gave up 7 bases, with 15 bases separating them. CDR3 size: 13 residues. Germline V lookup: CDR1 SNHLY, CDR2 FYNNEI. CDR3 amino acids: CASRLYRDLEAFF. The CDR3 bases are TGTGCCAGCAGACTTTACAGGGACCTTGAAGCTTTCTTT.

The chain uses TRBV10-3 and TRBJ2-6; no reliable D call. The CDR3 is 14 amino acids. The V end lost 6 bases, the J end lost 4 bases, and 10 bases lay between the germline ends. Germline CDR1 reads ENHRY; CDR2 reads SYGVKD. CDR3 region: CAIRPGVGANVLTF. In DNA, the CDR3 is TGTGCCATCAGACCAGGCGTCGGGGCCAACGTCCTGACTTTC.

The chain uses TRBV27 and TRBJ1-4, with a tentative D call TRBD1 (5 bases). Trimming left V 3 bases short and J 8 bases short, with 13 bases between. The CDR3 is 14 amino acids. Germline values: CDR1 MNHEY, CDR2 SMNVEV (reference sequence). DNA of the CDR3: TGTGCCAGCAGTTTTAGGGGAATCGGCGAAAAACTGTTTTTT. Protein sequence: CASSFRGIGEKLFF. The full variable domain, rest sourced from reference TRBV27 and TRBJ1-4, is EAQVTQNPRYLITVTGKKLTVTCSQNMNHEYMSWYRQDPGLGLRQIYYSMNVEVTDKGDVPEGYKVSRKEKRNFPLILESPSPNQTSLYFCASSFRGIGEKLFFGSGTQLSVL.

The rearrangement uses TRBV5-6 and TRBJ2-4; no definite D call. The CDR3 extends over 17 amino acids. Between the trimmed V and J ends, which lost 3 bases and 9 bases, there was a span of 25 bases. The germline CDR1 and CDR2 sequences are SGHDT and YYEEEE. The CDR3, as DNA: TGTGCCAGCAGCTCTGATCCCTGGTTCCTAGGGCCCGGCATTCAGTACTTC. Amino acid sequence: CASSSDPWFLGPGIQYF.

This clone has a single count. J is TRBJ2-3 and V is TRBV9; 14 nucleotides agree with TRBD2. This CDR3 has 18 amino acids. V was pared by 3 bases and J by 0 bases, with 6 bases of the junction left unmatched. Germline V gene sequence: CDR1 SGDLS, CDR2 YYNGEE. The CDR3 region is CASSAGTSGRGSTDTQYF. Written as DNA, the CDR3 is TGTGCCAGCAGCGCCGGGACTAGCGGGAGAGGGAGCACAGATACGCAGTATTTT.

The V and J genes are TRBV4-2 and TRBJ1-1; perhaps TRBD1 as D (6 bases). The germline gives CDR1 LGHNA, CDR2 YNFKEQ. Trimming removed 5 bases from V and 7 bases from J, with 20 bases in between. The CDR3 runs to 15 residues. As DNA, the CDR3 is TGTGCCAGCAGCTCCCACGAGGGGGGGCAAGGTGAAGCTTTCTTT. This translates into CASSSHEGGQGEAFF.

This chain links TRBV28 with TRBJ1-3; D is ambiguous. Germline V gene data show CDR1 as MDHEN and CDR2 as SYDVKM. V lost 2 bases and J 2 bases, leaving 13 bases between the germline ends. The CDR3 loop spans 16 amino acids. CDR3 region: CASSLLGLTPGNTIYF. The DNA for the CDR3 is TGTGCCAGCAGTTTACTGGGCCTTACTCCTGGAAACACCATATATTTT.

The J gene is TRBJ2-7, the V gene TRBV5-1; D remains ambiguous. CDR1 SGHRS and CDR2 YFSETQ come from the germline V gene. This CDR3 region has 16 residues. V lost 1 base, J lost 0 bases, and 14 bases lay in between. Written as DNA, the CDR3 is TGCGCCAGCAGCTTGTCGAACAGCCCGAGCTCCTACGAGCAGTACTTC. This sequence encodes CASSLSNSPSSYEQYF.

The chain carries TRBV5-1 and TRBJ2-1; TRBD2 matches at 7 bases. Germline loops: CDR1 SGHRS, CDR2 YFSETQ. The CDR3 has 16 residues. Trimming took 4 bases from V and 1 from J; bases not matched to a gene: 8. The CDR3 bases are TGCGCCAGCAGCCGGAGGGAGGGAGGGTCCTACAATGAGCAGTTCTTC. Its translation is CASSRREGGSYNEQFF. The whole variable domain, filled in from reference TRBV5-1 and TRBJ2-1, reads KAGVTQTPRYLIKTRGQQVTLSCSPISGHRSVSWYQQTPGQGLQFLFEYFSETQRNKGNFPGRFSGRQFSNSRSEMNVSTLELGDSALYLCASSRREGGSYNEQFFGPGTRLTVL.

V usage is TRBV7-2 and J usage is TRBJ1-1; D gene unclear. V gave up 3 bases and J gave up 4 bases, with 9 bases separating them. The germline V gene has CDR1 SGHTA and CDR2 FQGNSA. CDR3 size: 13 residues. CDR3 loop: CASSLIQGTEAFF. In nucleotides, the CDR3 is TGTGCCAGCAGCTTGATTCAAGGCACTGAAGCTTTCTTT.

This clone came up a few times. This rearrangement joins TRBV15 to TRBJ1-5; 7 bases match TRBD1. This CDR3 is 13 amino acids long. The ends lost 5 bases at V and 9 bases at J; junction bases unmatched: 7. CDR1 and CDR2 from the germline V gene are LNHNV and YYDKDF (reference sequence). This CDR3 is CATSGERTGPQHF. The CDR3 region has the DNA TGTGCCACCAGCGGTGAGAGGACAGGGCCCCAGCATTTT.

There are a few counts of this clone. The genes are TRBV5-6 and TRBJ1-2; 9 bases align to TRBD1. The CDR3 sequence is 17 residues long. With 4 bases clipped from V and 2 bases from J, the junction kept 12 bases outside the gene matches. Per germline, CDR1 SGHDT and CDR2 YYEEEE. CDR3 protein: CASSRPGTGTDNYGYTF. Here the CDR3 DNA reads TGTGCCAGCAGCCGTCCCGGGACAGGGACCGACAACTATGGCTACACCTTC.